The sequence of this TCR beta chain was determined in a study of cytomegalovirus exposure and HLA in healthy donors. Overall study context: There were several hundred genotyped donors. Of these, about 81% fell in the genetic ancestry cluster associated with self-reported Caucasian donors. Study-level results: A later analysis reported that several of the most significant clusters appeared to be linked to common viral pathogens, among them Epstein-Barr virus. When a later analysis was performed, an Asian-associated ancestry cluster reportedly had fewer N-insertions than the roughly 690-donor mean.

Primers for the PCR totalled 60 Vbeta and 13 Jbeta. Profiled with immunoSEQ multiplex PCR; TCRdb holds only in-frame clones, not every one. This table has tens of thousands of clones, about 62% appearing once. Worth noting for this clone: The antigen is unknown.

The CDR3 totals 13 residues. In germline, CDR1 is SNHLY, CDR2 FYNNEI. Trimming removed 8 bases at V and 2 bases at J, with 12 bases between. This sequence was found in a male donor in good health and CMV-seropositive. The sample taken for sequencing was PBMCs. The chain combines TRBV2 with TRBJ1-2; D is ambiguous. The CDR3 spells CASLPGGNYGYTF. The CDR3 region has the DNA TGTGCCAGCTTACCGGGAGGAAACTATGGCTACACCTTC.